Shown below are 30 T cell receptor beta chains from a single sample sequenced in a study of beta chain features in type 1 diabetes. Study observations and caveats: Type 1 diabetes patients had moderately but significantly shorter TCRB CDR3s in all four CD4+ subsets.

The whole isolated RNA underwent reverse transcription, so sequencing captured expressed TCRB transcripts. Here immunoSEQ multiplex PCR was the method, and the copy in TCRdb shows in-frame clones only, minus some. Seen here are about 180,000 clones, 7% to 9% observed once, and the top ten hold about 0.5%. Their recognized antigens are unknown. The sample was central memory CD4+ T cells from blood. The receptors stem from a man aged 18-30 years with type 1 diabetes.

By share, this clone ranks as medium-sized. V gene TRBV19 combines with J gene TRBJ2-6; TRBD1 might be the D (5 bases). The germline V and J ends were trimmed by 2 bases and 4 bases, with 12 bases remaining between them. In germline, CDR1 is LNHDA, CDR2 SQIVND (reference sequence). The CDR3 totals 16 residues. The CDR3 nucleotides read TGTGCCAGTAGTATAAGCCAGGGAAGAGGGGCCAACGTCCTGACTTTC. It codes for CASSISQGRGANVLTF.

The sample holds a few counts of this clone. The rearrangement links TRBV7-2 to TRBJ2-5; D is possibly TRBD2 (7 bases). The CDR3 covers 15 residues. Trimming took 4 bases from V and 4 from J, leaving 16 bases between them. CDR1 and CDR2 from the germline V gene are SGHTA and FQGNSA. Here the CDR3 reads CASSSNKGGRETQYF. The CDR3 region has the DNA TGTGCCAGCAGCTCAAACAAGGGGGGGCGAGAGACCCAGTACTTC.

This clone was counted only a few times. The CDR3 bases are TGTGCCAGCAGCTTCGCAGGGTCAGGAGATACGCAGTATTTT. Protein product: CASSFAGSGDTQYF. The chain combines TRBV13 with TRBJ2-3, with a weak D call TRBD1 (5 bases). In germline, CDR1 is PRHDT, CDR2 FYEKMQ (reference sequence). The CDR3 length is 14 residues. V lost 3 bases to trimming and J lost 5 bases, with 12 bases between them.

Only a few counts were recorded for this clone. This chain uses TRBV11-3 with TRBJ1-1; a possible D gene is TRBD1 (5 bases). Trimming took off 5 bases at V and 0 bases at J, with 13 bases between the two ends. Germline CDR1 SGHNT, CDR2 YENEEA. CDR3 size: 15 residues. CDR3 sequence reads: CASSPGAGLNTEAFF. CDR3 sequence (DNA): TGTGCCAGCAGCCCTGGGGCAGGGCTGAACACTGAAGCTTTCTTT.

The J gene is TRBJ1-1, the V gene TRBV28; weak D call: TRBD1 (6 bases). Per germline, CDR1 MDHEN and CDR2 SYDVKM. The CDR3 is 18 residues long. V lost 3 bases, J lost 5 bases, and 25 bases lay in between. This CDR3 reads CASSLGVGATRGRTEAFF. The CDR3 DNA is TGTGCCAGCAGTTTGGGGGTGGGGGCCACCAGGGGAAGGACTGAAGCTTTCTTT.

This clone was seen only a few times. The chain carries TRBV2 and TRBJ2-7; D is possibly TRBD2 (6 bases). V lost 8 bases, J lost 1 base, and 15 bases lay in between. Germline CDR1 and CDR2: SNHLY and FYNNEI. CDR3 length: 14 amino acids. The CDR3, as DNA: TGTGCCAGCGTCCGCGGCGGGGATTCCTACGAGCAGTACTTC. Encoded protein: CASVRGGDSYEQYF.

This clone was counted between two and nine times. The V and J genes are TRBV27 and TRBJ2-7, with D perhaps matching TRBD1 (5 bases). V lost 0 bases and J 6 bases, leaving 18 bases between the germline ends. The CDR3 consists of 16 residues. In germline, CDR1 is MNHEY, CDR2 SMNVEV (reference sequence). This CDR3 reads CASSLSLRGLRGEQYF. CDR3 sequence (DNA): TGTGCCAGCAGTTTATCCCTAAGGGGCCTACGTGGCGAGCAGTACTTC.

This rearrangement joins TRBV2 to TRBJ1-6; D possibly corresponds to TRBD1 (6 bases). Germline lookup yields CDR1 SNHLY and CDR2 FYNNEI. Trimming removed 5 bases from V and 7 bases from J, with 12 bases in between. CDR3 length: 14 residues. Here the CDR3 reads CASSTGTPNSPLHF. CDR3 nucleotide sequence: TGTGCCAGCAGTACCGGGACACCAAATTCACCCCTCCACTTT.

This clone occurred once. The V gene is TRBV2, the J gene TRBJ1-1; 8 bases line up with TRBD1. Trimming took 5 bases from V and 5 from J; bases not matched to a gene: 7. Germline V CDR1 and CDR2: SNHLY, FYNNEI. CDR3 length: 14 residues. CDR3 sequence: CASSLTDRGTEAFF. The CDR3 nucleotides read TGTGCCAGCAGTCTAACCGACAGGGGAACTGAAGCTTTCTTT.

This chain uses TRBV6-5 with TRBJ2-3; TRBD1 matches at 7 bases. Germline CDR1 and CDR2: MNHEY and SVGAGI. There are 14 residues in the CDR3. V trimming: 7 bases; J trimming: 0 bases; junction bases outside the gene matches: 4. The CDR3 loop reads CASKQGLSTDTQYF. In DNA form, the CDR3 reads TGTGCCAGCAAACAGGGGCTGAGCACAGATACGCAGTATTTT.

This clone has more than one count but fewer than ten. The genes are TRBV4-2 and TRBJ1-2, with no clear D. The CDR3 is 17 amino acids. From germline, CDR1 is LGHNA and CDR2 YNFKEQ. Trimming stripped 2 bases from V and 2 bases from J, with 18 bases between. The CDR3 DNA sequence: TGTGCCAGCAGCCAACCCAAACCAGGAAGAACCAACTATGGCTACACCTTC. It codes for CASSQPKPGRTNYGYTF.

This clone showed up just once. The chain employs TRBV11-2 and TRBJ1-1; no firm D call. This CDR3 has 13 amino acids. Looked up from germline, CDR1 is SGHAT and CDR2 is FQNNGV. V lost 2 bases and J 3 bases, leaving 7 bases between the germline ends. The DNA for the CDR3 is TGTGCCAGCAGCTTAAACGGTTACACTGAAGCTTTCTTT. This gives the protein CASSLNGYTEAFF.

The chain carries TRBV11-2 and TRBJ2-1; a possible D gene is TRBD1 (6 bases). The V end was cut by 3 bases, the J end by 4 bases, with 13 bases between. This CDR3 has 15 residues. CDR1 and CDR2 (germline): SGHAT, FQNNGV. The CDR3: CASSLERTVYNEQFF. The CDR3 nucleotides are TGTGCCAGCAGCTTGGAAAGGACAGTTTACAATGAGCAGTTCTTC.

The sample holds a few counts of this clone. This chain connects TRBV15 to TRBJ2-2; 7 nucleotides agree with TRBD1. CDR1 is LNHNV, CDR2 YYDKDF, per germline (reference sequence). J lost 7 bases, V lost 3 bases, and 5 bases had no gene match. The CDR3 sequence is 14 residues long. This CDR3 is CATSSGQVGGELFF. Written as DNA, the CDR3 is TGTGCCACCAGCAGCGGACAGGTCGGCGGGGAGCTGTTTTTT.

The CDR3 DNA reads as TGTGCCAGCAGTGTGGGACAGAGCTATAATTCACCCCTCCACTTT. Amino acids: CASSVGQSYNSPLHF. The V gene is TRBV2, the J gene TRBJ1-6; 7 nucleotides agree with TRBD1. V was pared by 4 bases and J by 3 bases, with 3 bases of the junction left unmatched. The CDR3 is 15 residues long. CDR1 and CDR2 (germline): SNHLY, FYNNEI.

The V gene is TRBV5-1, the J gene TRBJ2-3; no clear D gene. This CDR3 has 12 residues. Germline CDR1 SGHRS, CDR2 YFSETQ. V was trimmed by 0 bases and J by 4 bases, leaving 3 bases between them. Here the CDR3 reads CASSLVADTQYF. Written as DNA, the CDR3 is TGCGCCAGCAGCTTGGTAGCAGATACGCAGTATTTT.

This clone was counted at least ten times. The V gene is TRBV5-1, the J gene TRBJ1-1, with a possible D match to TRBD1 (5 bases). The CDR3 runs 14 residues. Germline CDR1 and CDR2: SGHRS and YFSETQ. V lost 0 bases and J lost 4, with 10 bases in between. CDR3 bases: TGCGCCAGCAGCTTGGACTACGGGGGCACTGAAGCTTTCTTT. Translation: CASSLDYGGTEAFF.

This clone was found a few times. The rearrangement uses TRBV6-1 and TRBJ2-7, with 7 positions matching TRBD1. The germline CDR1 and CDR2 sequences are MNHNS and SASEGT. CDR3 length equals 15 residues. Trimming took 3 bases from V and 4 from J; bases not matched to a gene: 9. The CDR3 sequence: CASSEDRMVGYEQYF. The CDR3 nucleotides are TGTGCCAGCAGTGAGGACAGGATGGTCGGATACGAGCAGTACTTC.

CDR3 sequence (DNA): TGTGCCAGCAGTCCCCAGGGGTATAATTCACCCCTCCACTTT. Translating it yields CASSPQGYNSPLHF. The chain employs TRBV28 and TRBJ1-6; a possible D gene is TRBD1 (6 bases). The CDR3 totals 14 residues. Trimming took 5 bases from V and 4 from J, leaving 9 bases between them. Germline V CDR1 and CDR2: MDHEN, SYDVKM.

This rearrangement joins TRBV4-3 to TRBJ1-1; the D gene is possibly TRBD1 (5 bases). The CDR3 covers 16 residues. Germline CDR1 is LGHNA and CDR2 is YSLEER. The V end was cut by 3 bases, the J end by 2 bases, with 16 bases between. This CDR3 is CASSQGLDRVNTEAFF. The CDR3 coding sequence is TGCGCCAGCAGCCAGGGTCTTGACAGAGTCAACACTGAAGCTTTCTTT.

This chain uses TRBV10-2 with TRBJ2-7; possibly TRBD1 for D (5 bases). The CDR3 consists of 11 residues. Trimming took off 8 bases at V and 6 bases at J, with 11 bases between the two ends. The V gene's germline CDR1 is WSHSY and CDR2 SAAADI. DNA for the CDR3: TGCGCCAGCTTCCACAGGAGCGAGCAGTACTTC. It codes for CASFHRSEQYF.

The chain joins TRBV7-8 to TRBJ2-2; D is possibly TRBD2 (6 bases). Germline V gene lookup returns CDR1 SGHVS and CDR2 FQNEAQ. The CDR3 spans 18 residues. V lost 1 base to trimming and J lost 4 bases, with 19 bases between them. The CDR3 DNA follows: TGTGCCAGCAGCTTAGTCGGGGGAGCGGCCGCTGGCACCGGGGAGCTGTTTTTT. It encodes CASSLVGGAAAGTGELFF.

V and J are TRBV18 and TRBJ1-5, with D maybe TRBD1 (5 bases). This CDR3 is 14 amino acids long. From germline, CDR1 is KGHSH and CDR2 LQKENI. V dropped 2 bases and J dropped 5 bases, with 10 bases sitting between them. CDR3 sequence (DNA): TGTGCCAGCTCACCATCAGGGATGGATCAGCCCCAGCATTTT. It yields the protein CASSPSGMDQPQHF.

The chain is built from TRBV28 and TRBJ2-7, with a tentative D call TRBD2 (5 bases). Trimming took off 5 bases at V and 3 bases at J, with 17 bases between the two ends. The CDR3 loop spans 15 amino acids. Germline V gene sequence: CDR1 MDHEN, CDR2 SYDVKM. CDR3 in amino acids: CASSRASSGIYEQYF. The CDR3 region has the DNA TGTGCCAGCAGTCGGGCCTCTTCGGGGATCTACGAGCAGTACTTC. The full variable domain, rest sourced from reference TRBV28 and TRBJ2-7, is DVKVTQSSRYLVKRTGEKVFLECVQDMDHENMFWYRQDPGLGLRLIYFSYDVKMKEKGDIPEGYSVSREKKERFSLILESASTNQTSMYLCASSRASSGIYEQYFGPGTRLTVT.

This clone occurred a few times. The chain joins TRBV18 to TRBJ2-3; no clear D gene. V was pared by 5 bases and J by 7 bases, with 13 bases between. This CDR3 has 13 residues. CDR1 and CDR2 (germline): KGHSH, LQKENI. CDR3 sequence (DNA): TGTGCCAGCTCAAAAACCACATCGCATACGCAGTATTTT. Amino acid sequence: CASSKTTSHTQYF.

In this sample, this clone turned up a few times. The V call is TRBV19, the J call TRBJ1-6; 7 nucleotides match TRBD1. CDR1 is LNHDA and CDR2 is SQIVND in the germline V gene (reference sequence). The trim removed 5 bases at V and 3 bases at J, leaving 4 bases unmatched. The CDR3 consists of 15 residues. The CDR3 coding sequence is TGTGCCAGTAGTGGAGGGACAGACTATAATTCACCCCTCCACTTT. This gives the protein CASSGGTDYNSPLHF.

This clone was observed a few times. At the DNA level, this CDR3 is encoded by other sequences in the same sample as well. The CDR3 nucleotides read TGTGCCAGCAGCCCTGGGACAGGGGGCAATCAGCCCCAGCATTTT. It yields the protein CASSPGTGGNQPQHF. V and J are TRBV6-1 and TRBJ1-5; the match to TRBD1 covers 10 bases. Germline CDR1 is MNHNS and CDR2 is SASEGT. The CDR3 loop spans 15 amino acids. V lost 6 bases and J lost 2; bases outside the gene matches: 4.

The rearrangement links TRBV5-4 to TRBJ2-3, with 9 bases fitting TRBD2. CDR3 size: 15 residues. Trimming cost V 4 bases and J 6 bases; bases outside gene matches: 9. From germline, CDR1 is SGHNT and CDR2 YYREEE (reference sequence). CDR3 nucleotides: TGTGCCAGCAGCGTCCGGCGGGGGGGCTTGGATACGCAGTATTTT. Its translation is CASSVRRGGLDTQYF.

This clone was detected only a few times. The rearrangement joins TRBV14 to TRBJ2-3, with D perhaps matching TRBD1 (5 bases). Germline CDR1 SGHDN, CDR2 FVKESK. The CDR3 runs 14 residues. Trimming left V 3 bases short and J 4 bases short, with 11 bases between. For the CDR3, the DNA is TGTGCCAGCAGCCATGTAGGGGTCCCAGATACGCAGTATTTT. This sequence encodes CASSHVGVPDTQYF.

The chain couples TRBV7-2 to TRBJ1-3; the D is unclear. V was shortened by 5 bases and J by 1 base, with 12 bases between the two germline ends. The CDR3 extends over 15 amino acids. CDR1 is SGHTA, CDR2 FQGNSA, per germline. In nucleotides, the CDR3 is TGTGCCAGCAGCCGAACAGATACATCTGGAAACACCATATATTTT. This translates into CASSRTDTSGNTIYF.